The 25 T cell receptor beta chains reported below all come from one sample, sequenced in a study of metastatic and nonmetastatic thyroid tumors. No treatment had been given to any patient before thyroid surgery. TCRdb recomputed clones from the PCR reads via MiXCR. This table holds under 20,000 clones, 21% found once. The specimen was tumor tissue. These receptors were taken from a female donor with papillary thyroid cancer or a benign thyroid nodule (not recorded which). Some clones in this sample may be carry-over from other donors' samples.

This clone has a handful of counts. This may come from a read error, since a much larger clone is one base off. This sample includes further DNA sequences coding for the same CDR3. The chain uses TRBV20-1 and TRBJ2-7; D tentatively reads TRBD1 or TRBD2 (5 bases each). The length of the CDR3 is 14 residues. The V gene's germline CDR1 is DFQATT and CDR2 SNEGSKA (reference sequence). Here the CDR3 reads CSATSGTPGWAQYF. CDR3 DNA sequence: TGCAGCGCTACCTCCGGGACCCCGGGTTGGGCGCAGTACTTC.

The V call is TRBV7-2, the J call TRBJ2-1; D unresolved. Germline-derived CDR1 and CDR2 are SGHTA and FQGNSA. V gave up 3 bases and J gave up 3 bases, with 3 bases separating them. This CDR3 has 12 amino acids. CDR3 sequence (DNA): TGTGCCAGCAGCTTCTTCTACAATGAGCAGTTCTTC. The encoded protein is CASSFFYNEQFF.

The chain couples TRBV6-2 or TRBV6-3 to TRBJ1-6; D uncertain. V dropped 0 bases and J dropped 9 bases, with 18 bases sitting between them. Germline V lookup: CDR1 MNHEY, CDR2 SVGEGT. The CDR3 has 17 amino acids. The CDR3 region has the DNA TGTGCCAGCAGTTACTCGAGACACCGGTTTATAATTTCACCCCTCCACTTT. It codes for CASSYSRHRFIISPLHF.

This clone occurred a few times. The genes are TRBV28 and TRBJ2-7, with no clear D. Trimming pared 7 bases from V and 5 bases from J, leaving 27 bases between. The CDR3 sequence is 17 residues long. Germline V gene data show CDR1 as MDHEN and CDR2 as SYDVKM. The CDR3 loop reads CASTSTAWMYGGHEQYF. In DNA form, the CDR3 reads TGTGCCAGCACCTCCACCGCATGGATGTATGGCGGCCACGAGCAGTACTTC.

This clone is classed as medium-sized. The chain couples TRBV12-5 to TRBJ2-3; D not resolved. Trimming removed 9 bases from V and 3 bases from J, with 13 bases in between. This CDR3 is built from 13 residues. Germline CDR1 LGHNT, CDR2 FRNRAP. The CDR3 protein is CASTPPTTDTQYF. DNA for the CDR3: TGTGCTAGCACTCCCCCCACAACAGATACGCAGTATTTT.

The sample holds many counts of this clone. The chain is built from TRBV6-1 and TRBJ2-7; 7 positions match TRBD1. Germline values: CDR1 MNHNS, CDR2 SASEGT. J was trimmed by 6 bases and V by 4 bases; bases with no gene match: 9. This CDR3 is 14 amino acids long. CDR3 nucleotide sequence: TGTGCCAGCAGTGCTCCGGGACAGCTTAGCGAGCAGTACTTC. Translation: CASSAPGQLSEQYF.

This clone has a count of ten or more. V is TRBV7-9 and J is TRBJ1-1, with no clear D. The CDR3 contains 13 residues. V was trimmed by 1 base and J by 8 bases, leaving 11 bases between them. Germline V gene data show CDR1 as SEHNR and CDR2 as FQNEAQ (reference sequence). The CDR3 here is CASSLGQRDEAFF. The CDR3 DNA is TGTGCCAGCAGCTTAGGGCAGCGTGACGAAGCTTTCTTT. The variable domain in full, with the rest retrieved from reference TRBV7-9 and TRBJ1-1, is DTGVSQNPRHKITKRGQNVTFRCDPISEHNRLYWYRQTLGQGPEFLTYFQNEAQLEKSRLLSDRFSAERPKGSFSTLEIQRTEQGDSAMYLCASSLGQRDEAFFGQGTRLTVV.

CDR3 sequence (DNA): TGCAGTCTCGAGGGGTCTAGCGGGGATCGCCGAAATGAGCAGTTCTTC. Its translation: CSLEGSSGDRRNEQFF. The chain joins TRBV20-1 to TRBJ2-1; 9 bases map to TRBD2. From germline, CDR1 is DFQATT and CDR2 SNEGSKA (reference sequence). The length of the CDR3 is 16 residues. The trim removed 8 bases at V and 7 bases at J, leaving 18 bases unmatched.

This clone came up a few times. One base away lies a much larger clone, so this may be a sequencing read error. This rearrangement joins TRBV29-1 to TRBJ2-7, with D perhaps matching TRBD2 (5 bases). This CDR3 comprises 11 residues. Trimming stripped 5 bases from V and 7 bases from J, with 12 bases between. The germline V gene has CDR1 SQVTM and CDR2 ANQGSEA. The DNA for the CDR3 is TGCAGCGTTTCGGACGGGGAAGAGCAGTACTTC. Protein sequence: CSVSDGEEQYF.

This clone occurred many times. The chain links TRBV5-4 to TRBJ1-4, with D maybe TRBD1 (5 bases). V was cut by 4 bases and J by 0 bases, with 10 bases left in between. CDR3 length: 15 amino acids. The germline CDR1 and CDR2 sequences are SGHNT and YYREEE (reference sequence). Here the CDR3 reads CASSPRGATNEKLFF. As DNA, the CDR3 is TGTGCCAGCAGCCCCCGGGGCGCAACTAATGAAAAACTGTTTTTT.

This clone was picked up many times. CDR3 in amino acids: CASSPGSLGYGYTF. The CDR3, as DNA: TGTGCCAGCAGTCCAGGGTCCCTTGGCTATGGCTACACCTTC. The chain joins TRBV3-1 to TRBJ1-2, with a possible D match to TRBD1 (5 bases). This CDR3 contains 14 residues. Trimming removed 6 bases from V and 4 bases from J, with 15 bases in between. Germline values: CDR1 LGHDT, CDR2 YNNKEL (reference sequence).

V usage is TRBV30 and J usage is TRBJ1-1, with D perhaps matching TRBD1 (5 bases). The CDR3 extends over 15 amino acids. The V end lost 8 bases, the J end lost 4 bases, and 23 bases lay between the germline ends. From germline, CDR1 is GTSNPN and CDR2 SVGIG (reference sequence). For the CDR3, the DNA is TGTGCCGGGGGAGGGAGGGAAGTGGGTGCCACTGAAGCTTTCTTT. Translation gives CAGGGREVGATEAFF.

This clone occurred many times. The V call is TRBV9, the J call TRBJ2-2; D gene ambiguous. Trimming took off 0 bases at V and 6 bases at J, with 12 bases between the two ends. Per the germline V gene, CDR1 is SGDLS and CDR2 is YYNGEE. This CDR3 has 15 residues. CDR3 residues: CASSVGFGRAGELFF. The CDR3 coding sequence is TGTGCCAGCAGCGTAGGGTTCGGAAGGGCCGGGGAGCTGTTTTTT. Full variable domain (outside the CDR3, taken from reference TRBV9 and TRBJ2-2): DSGVTQTPKHLITATGQRVTLRCSPRSGDLSVYWYQQSLDQGLQFLIQYYNGEERAKGNILERFSAQQFPDLHSELNLSSLELGDSALYFCASSVGFGRAGELFFGEGSRLTVL.

This clone is medium-sized (0.01 to 0.1%) by share. The chain joins TRBV7-9 to TRBJ2-5, with TRBD1 identical over 9 bases. The germline V gene has CDR1 SEHNR and CDR2 FQNEAQ (reference sequence). Unmatched junction bases numbered 6, after V lost 5 bases and J lost 5 bases. This CDR3 is built from 14 residues. CDR3 DNA sequence: TGTGCCAGCAGCCCCACACAGGGGGCTGAGACCCAGTACTTC. This encodes CASSPTQGAETQYF.

This chain uses TRBV20-1 with TRBJ2-7, with a possible D match to TRBD1 (5 bases). The V gene's germline CDR1 is DFQATT and CDR2 SNEGSKA (reference sequence). V lost 6 bases and J lost 3, with 12 bases in between. This CDR3 has 12 amino acids. The CDR3 reads CSASETVYEQYF. CDR3 sequence (DNA): TGCAGTGCCTCGGAGACAGTCTACGAGCAGTACTTC.

This chain joins TRBV2 and TRBJ2-5; TRBD2 might be the D (6 bases). The V gene's germline CDR1 is SNHLY and CDR2 FYNNEI. The CDR3 totals 17 residues. The V end was cut by 6 bases, the J end by 7 bases, with 27 bases between. The CDR3 region has the DNA TGTGCCAGCAGGGGTAACGTGGGAGGTCACCAGAGATTGACCCAGTACTTC. This encodes CASRGNVGGHQRLTQYF.

In its sample, this clone was seen many times. The chain has TRBV7-3 and TRBJ2-3, with D possibly TRBD1 on 6 matching bases. V lost 2 bases to trimming and J lost 4 bases, with 10 bases between them. Germline assignment: CDR1 SGHTA and CDR2 FQGTGA. There are 14 residues in the CDR3. The CDR3 bases are TGTGCCAGCAGCTTAGATCAGGGGTCAGATACGCAGTATTTT. It specifies CASSLDQGSDTQYF.

In DNA form, the CDR3 reads TGTGCCAGCAGCGTCTCCTCGGATACCGGGGAGCTGTTTTTT. It yields the protein CASSVSSDTGELFF. V usage is TRBV7-3 and J usage is TRBJ2-2; D is ambiguous. CDR3 length: 14 residues. V lost 5 bases, J lost 5 bases, and 12 bases lay in between. In germline, CDR1 is SGHTA, CDR2 FQGTGA.

Many counts were recorded for this clone. DNA for the CDR3: TGTGCCAGCTCACCACCCTGGACAGGGGGCGAGGATGAGCAGTTCTTC. This translates into CASSPPWTGGEDEQFF. The chain uses TRBV18 and TRBJ2-1, with 11 bases that match TRBD1. Germline loops: CDR1 KGHSH, CDR2 LQKENI. Losses at the gene ends were 0 bases for V and 8 bases for J; bases not matched to a gene: 6. The CDR3 contains 16 residues.

Many counts were recorded for this clone. The J gene is TRBJ1-1, the V gene TRBV6-1; D perhaps matches TRBD1 (5 bases). Germline-derived CDR1 and CDR2 are MNHNS and SASEGT. Trimming took 7 bases from V and 5 from J, leaving 20 bases between them. The CDR3 runs to 15 residues. CDR3: CASNTQGRLGTEAFF. As DNA, the CDR3 is TGTGCCAGCAACACCCAGGGACGGTTGGGAACTGAAGCTTTCTTT.

This clone was picked up a small number of times. CDR3 amino acids: CSATTGAETQYF. DNA for the CDR3: TGCAGTGCTACGACAGGGGCAGAGACCCAGTACTTC. The chain is built from TRBV20-1 and TRBJ2-5, with 8 bases that match TRBD1. V shed 4 bases and J 4 bases; nucleotides not matched to a gene: 2. This CDR3 has 12 amino acids. Germline V gives CDR1 DFQATT, CDR2 SNEGSKA (reference sequence).

A few counts support this clone. In DNA form, the CDR3 reads TGTGCCAGCAGGGCGGGAGTCTCCGGGGAGCTGTTTTTT. Residues: CASRAGVSGELFF. This sequence joins TRBV2 and TRBJ2-2, with 7 positions matching TRBD2. CDR3 size: 13 residues. Germline V gives CDR1 SNHLY, CDR2 FYNNEI. The V segment lost 6 bases and the J segment 6 bases; nucleotides outside the gene matches: 4. The full variable domain, completed using reference TRBV2 and TRBJ2-2, is EPEVTQTPSHQVTQMGQEVILRCVPISNHLYFYWYRQILGQKVEFLVSFYNNEISEKSEIFDDQFSVERPDGSNFTLKIRSTKLEDSAMYFCASRAGVSGELFFGEGSRLTVL.

The chain couples TRBV7-3 to TRBJ2-1; 7 positions agree with TRBD1. V was pared by 5 bases and J by 7 bases, with 11 bases of the junction left unmatched. The CDR3 covers 15 residues. Germline V gene sequence: CDR1 SGHTA, CDR2 FQGTGA. The CDR3 loop is CASSTRQGSGNEQFF. CDR3 sequence (DNA): TGTGCCAGCAGCACCCGACAGGGTTCGGGGAATGAGCAGTTCTTC.

CDR3: CASTNGANYGYTF. CDR3 sequence (DNA): TGTGCCAGCACCAACGGAGCTAACTATGGCTACACCTTC. This chain uses TRBV6-6 with TRBJ1-2; no firm D call. The CDR3 covers 13 residues. V lost 7 bases to trimming and J lost 0 bases, with 9 bases between them. The germline CDR1 and CDR2 sequences are MNHNY and SVGAGI (reference sequence).

This clone was recorded at least ten times. V is TRBV2 and J is TRBJ2-2, with 11 bases fitting TRBD2. V lost 8 bases and J lost 7; bases outside the gene matches: 6. There are 14 residues in the CDR3. Germline V gene lookup returns CDR1 SNHLY and CDR2 FYNNEI. CDR3 sequence: CASGLAGGVGELFF. The CDR3 region has the DNA TGTGCCAGCGGATTAGCGGGAGGGGTCGGGGAGCTGTTTTTT.